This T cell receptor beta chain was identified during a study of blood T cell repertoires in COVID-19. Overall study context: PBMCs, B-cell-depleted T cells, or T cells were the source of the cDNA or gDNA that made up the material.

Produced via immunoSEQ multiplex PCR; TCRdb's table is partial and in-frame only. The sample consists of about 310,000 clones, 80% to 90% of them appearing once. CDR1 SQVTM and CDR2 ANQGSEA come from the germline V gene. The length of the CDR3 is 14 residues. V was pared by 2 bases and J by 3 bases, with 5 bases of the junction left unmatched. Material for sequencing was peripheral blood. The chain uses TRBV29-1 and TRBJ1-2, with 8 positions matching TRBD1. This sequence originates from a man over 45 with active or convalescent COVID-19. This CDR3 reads CSVETGGGHYGYTF. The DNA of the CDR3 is TGCAGCGTTGAAACAGGGGGAGGGCACTATGGCTACACCTTC.